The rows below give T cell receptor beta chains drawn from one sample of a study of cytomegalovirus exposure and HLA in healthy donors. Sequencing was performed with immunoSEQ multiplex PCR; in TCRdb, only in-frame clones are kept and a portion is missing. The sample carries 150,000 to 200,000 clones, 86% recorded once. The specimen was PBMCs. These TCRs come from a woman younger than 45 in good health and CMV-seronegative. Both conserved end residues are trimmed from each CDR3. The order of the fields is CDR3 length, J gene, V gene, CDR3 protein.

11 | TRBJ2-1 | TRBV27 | ASSPTEYNEQF
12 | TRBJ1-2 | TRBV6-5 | ASRAGGQGYGYT
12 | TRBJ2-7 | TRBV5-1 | ASSLVLAAYEQY
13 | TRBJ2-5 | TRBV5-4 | ASSPGPPRPGTQY
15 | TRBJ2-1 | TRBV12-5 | ASGLFLLRQTYNEQF
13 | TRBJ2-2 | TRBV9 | ASSVVAENTGELF
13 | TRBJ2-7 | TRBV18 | ASSPFTGNPYEQY
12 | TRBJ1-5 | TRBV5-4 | ASSISGGNQPQH
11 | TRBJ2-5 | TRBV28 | ASTSGSQETQY
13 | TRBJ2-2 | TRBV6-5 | ASTWGDTNTGELF
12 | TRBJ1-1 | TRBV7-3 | ASSLEGPNTEAF
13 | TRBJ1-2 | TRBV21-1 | ASSKVRGGDYGYT
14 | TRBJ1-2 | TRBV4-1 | ASSQDVGTGNYGYT
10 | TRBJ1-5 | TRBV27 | ASSFLGQPQH
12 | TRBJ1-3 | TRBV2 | ASSDTASGNTIY
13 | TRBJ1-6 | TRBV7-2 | ASSLRQGDASPLH
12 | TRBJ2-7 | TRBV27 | ASSVDRNTYEQY
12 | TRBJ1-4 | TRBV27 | ASSPYATNEKLF
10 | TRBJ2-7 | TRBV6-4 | PNPRGSYEQY
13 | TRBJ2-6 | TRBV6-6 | ASSYSESGANVLT
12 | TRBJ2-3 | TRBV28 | ASRSGGGTDTQY
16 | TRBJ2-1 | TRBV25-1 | ASSEKGGGTGDYNEQF
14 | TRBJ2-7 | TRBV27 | ASSFTSDIAPYEQY
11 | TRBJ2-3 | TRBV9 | ASSGDSTDTQY
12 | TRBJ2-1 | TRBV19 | ASSSGGQVNEQF
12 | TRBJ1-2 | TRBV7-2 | ASRGTGTRYGYT
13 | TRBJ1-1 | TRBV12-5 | ASGFLEVTNTEAF
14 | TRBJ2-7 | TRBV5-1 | ASSLASGAGNYEQY
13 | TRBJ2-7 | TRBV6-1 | ASSRDFSPSYEQY
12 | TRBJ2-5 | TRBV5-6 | ASTDVGGVETQY
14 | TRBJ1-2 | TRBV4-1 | ASSFGQGVMGYGYT
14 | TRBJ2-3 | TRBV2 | ASRGSRGGDTDTQY
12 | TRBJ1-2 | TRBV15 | ATSRDGDLYGYT
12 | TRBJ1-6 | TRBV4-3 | ASSQVQVSSPLH
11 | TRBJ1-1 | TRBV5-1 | ASRPGPNTEAF
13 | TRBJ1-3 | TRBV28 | ASSLTGGSGNTIY
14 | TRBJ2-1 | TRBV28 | ASSPTTSGIYNEQF
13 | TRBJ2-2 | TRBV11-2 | ASILHRGSTGELF
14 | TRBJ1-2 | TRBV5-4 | ASSLVGRAGNYGYT
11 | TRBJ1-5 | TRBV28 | ASEWQGAQPQH
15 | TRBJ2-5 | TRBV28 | ASSDPSSGRTQETQY
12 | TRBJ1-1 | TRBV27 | ASRESRINAEAF